Shown below are 7 T cell receptor beta chains from a single sample sequenced in a study of blood T cell repertoires in COVID-19 (dated by TCRdb to the early 2020s). Libraries were made using the immunoSEQ multiplex PCR assay. As stored in TCRdb, this immuneACCESS dataset retains in-frame rearrangements with V and J assigned. A fraction of the clones does not appear; measured against another copy, unresolved V genes explain less than half of the discrepancy, and the remainder lacks a known reason. In this sample the table shows about 260,000 clones, around 87% of which occur a single time. Clones ranked in the top ten supply approximately 1.5% of the sample. The sequenced sample was peripheral blood. These receptors came from a woman in her 40s who had recovered from COVID-19.

This chain uses TRBV9 with TRBJ2-7; D not resolved. Germline V gene data show CDR1 as SGDLS and CDR2 as YYNGEE. V lost 1 base to trimming and J lost 2 bases, with 10 bases between them. The CDR3 consists of 14 residues. CDR3 sequence: CASSVRQETYEQYF. Written as DNA, the CDR3 is TGTGCCAGCAGCGTAAGGCAGGAAACCTACGAGCAGTACTTC. Full variable domain (outside the CDR3, taken from reference TRBV9 and TRBJ2-7): DSGVTQTPKHLITATGQRVTLRCSPRSGDLSVYWYQQSLDQGLQFLIQYYNGEERAKGNILERFSAQQFPDLHSELNLSSLELGDSALYFCASSVRQETYEQYFGPGTRLTVT.

This chain links TRBV2 with TRBJ2-3; 13 bases fit TRBD2. The CDR3 is made up of 17 amino acids. V lost 5 bases to trimming and J lost 1 base; unmatched junction nucleotides: 6. Germline CDR1 reads SNHLY; CDR2 reads FYNNEI. This chain's CDR3 is CASSYLGLAGGTDTQYF. The CDR3 coding sequence is TGTGCCAGCAGTTATTTAGGACTAGCGGGGGGCACAGATACGCAGTATTTT. The full variable domain, completed using reference TRBV2 and TRBJ2-3, is EPEVTQTPSHQVTQMGQEVILRCVPISNHLYFYWYRQILGQKVEFLVSFYNNEISEKSEIFDDQFSVERPDGSNFTLKIRSTKLEDSAMYFCASSYLGLAGGTDTQYFGPGTRLTVL.

With respect to this clone: Other DNA sequences in this specimen translate into the identical CDR3. This chain uses TRBV5-1 with TRBJ1-5; D is perhaps TRBD1 (5 bases). This CDR3 comprises 13 residues. V gave up 1 base and J gave up 4 bases, with 6 bases separating them. CDR1 SGHRS and CDR2 YFSETQ come from the germline V gene. The CDR3 here is CASSLRGNQPQHF. In DNA, the CDR3 is TGCGCCAGCAGCTTGAGGGGAAATCAGCCCCAGCATTTT.

The gene calls are TRBV9 and TRBJ2-3; 8 nucleotides agree with TRBD1. The CDR3 consists of 16 residues. CDR1 is SGDLS and CDR2 is YYNGEE in the germline V gene. Unmatched junction bases numbered 10, after V lost 4 bases and J lost 3 bases. CDR3 sequence reads: CASSPPGGAGTDTQYF. DNA of the CDR3: TGTGCCAGCAGCCCACCAGGGGGCGCAGGTACAGATACGCAGTATTTT. The variable domain in full, completed from reference TRBV9 and TRBJ2-3, reads DSGVTQTPKHLITATGQRVTLRCSPRSGDLSVYWYQQSLDQGLQFLIQYYNGEERAKGNILERFSAQQFPDLHSELNLSSLELGDSALYFCASSPPGGAGTDTQYFGPGTRLTVL.

The V and J genes are TRBV5-1 and TRBJ2-1; the D gene is possibly TRBD2 (5 bases). The length of the CDR3 is 14 residues. Germline CDR1 SGHRS, CDR2 YFSETQ. The V gene lost 4 bases and the J gene lost 7 bases, with 15 bases spanning the gap. The CDR3 reads CASSHGDHRNEQFF. The CDR3 DNA follows: TGCGCCAGCAGCCACGGGGATCACCGGAATGAGCAGTTCTTC. Full variable domain (remainder filled in from reference TRBV5-1 and TRBJ2-1): KAGVTQTPRYLIKTRGQQVTLSCSPISGHRSVSWYQQTPGQGLQFLFEYFSETQRNKGNFPGRFSGRQFSNSRSEMNVSTLELGDSALYLCASSHGDHRNEQFFGPGTRLTVL.

The CDR3 loop is CASSLLSSYNEQFF. The CDR3 nucleotides read TGCGCCAGCAGCTTGTTGTCATCCTACAATGAGCAGTTCTTC. V usage is TRBV5-1 and J usage is TRBJ2-1, with D hard to call. V was trimmed by 1 base and J by 1 base, leaving 6 bases between them. The V gene's germline CDR1 is SGHRS and CDR2 YFSETQ. This CDR3 has 14 residues.

V is TRBV4-3 and J is TRBJ2-3; TRBD2 agrees at 10 bases. The CDR3 is 17 residues long. Germline V lookup: CDR1 LGHNA, CDR2 YSLEER. V lost 1 base and J lost 2; bases outside the gene matches: 6. The CDR3 DNA reads as TGCGCCAGCAGCCAAGGGGGTAGCGGGGGGTTCACAGATACGCAGTATTTT. This translates into CASSQGGSGGFTDTQYF.